Below are 27 T cell receptor beta chains sequenced from a single sample in a study of spatial heterogeneity in lung cancer. Time point specified: blood at routine non-recurrence follow-up after resection. TCRdb reprocessed the 5' RACE reads via MiXCR and lists one record per CDR3 protein. The sample records tens of thousands of distinct CDR3 sequences, about 10% being singletons. Here the sequenced sample was PBMCs, taken at follow-up. These receptor sequences come from a female donor with early-stage non-small cell lung cancer.

This clonotype has a handful of counts. The chain joins TRBV20-1 to TRBJ1-1; TRBD1 aligns across 9 bases. The V and J ends lost 0 bases and 0 bases, in that order; junction bases with no gene match: 5. CDR1 is DFQATT, CDR2 SNEGSKA, per germline (reference sequence). This CDR3 region has 16 residues. CDR3 in DNA: TGCAGTGCTAGAGATCGGGACAGGGCATTGAACACTGAAGCTTTCTTT. This gives the protein CSARDRDRALNTEAFF.

This clonotype was observed a handful of times. J is TRBJ1-1 and V is TRBV20-1; maybe TRBD1 (6 bases). The CDR3 is 13 residues long. CDR1 is DFQATT and CDR2 is SNEGSKA in the germline V gene (reference sequence). The V and J ends lost 3 bases and 1 base respectively, with 9 bases between them. The CDR3 sequence: CSASVGQNTEAFF. The DNA for the CDR3 is TGCAGTGCTAGTGTGGGACAGAACACTGAAGCTTTCTTT.

This clonotype was seen ten or more times. The chain employs TRBV27 and TRBJ1-5; D remains unclear. The germline CDR1 and CDR2 sequences are MNHEY and SMNVEV (reference sequence). This CDR3 contains 12 residues. Deletions cut 3 bases from V and 6 bases from J, with 6 bases between. The CDR3 loop reads CASSFPGQPQHF. The DNA of the CDR3 is TGTGCCAGCAGTTTCCCCGGTCAGCCCCAGCATTTT.

The genes are TRBV2 and TRBJ2-3, with 14 bases matching TRBD2. CDR1 is SNHLY and CDR2 is FYNNEI in the germline V gene. V was clipped by 8 bases and J by 4 bases; unmatched bases: 8. The CDR3 is 16 amino acids. The CDR3 sequence is CASSHRTSGGPDTQYF. CDR3 DNA: TGTGCCAGCTCTCACAGGACTAGCGGGGGGCCAGATACGCAGTATTTT.

This clonotype was recorded at least ten times. This chain links TRBV12-3 or TRBV12-4 with TRBJ2-7, with D uncertain. The V end lost 6 bases, the J end lost 3 bases, and 12 bases lay between the germline ends. The CDR3 is made up of 13 amino acids. In DNA, the CDR3 is TGTGCCAGCAGACCCACAAAGGGCTACGAGCAGTACTTC. As protein: CASRPTKGYEQYF.

The chain joins TRBV10-3 to TRBJ2-5; TRBD1 might be the D (6 bases). The CDR3 runs to 14 residues. Trimming stripped 0 bases from V and 4 bases from J, with 9 bases between. Germline V lookup: CDR1 ENHRY, CDR2 SYGVKD. CDR3 protein: CAISESTGRETQYF. CDR3 DNA: TGTGCCATCAGTGAGTCAACAGGGAGAGAGACCCAGTACTTC.

This clonotype showed up just a few times. This chain uses TRBV7-2 with TRBJ2-3; 10 bases fit TRBD2. CDR3 length: 17 residues. V lost 0 bases to trimming and J lost 0 bases; unmatched junction nucleotides: 3. Germline CDR1 SGHTA, CDR2 FQGNSA. CDR3 sequence: CASSLAASGGSTDTQYF. The CDR3 DNA sequence: TGTGCCAGCAGCTTAGCGGCTAGCGGGGGAAGCACAGATACGCAGTATTTT. The full variable domain, its missing parts supplied by reference TRBV7-2 and TRBJ2-3, is GAGVSQSPSNKVTEKGKDVELRCDPISGHTALYWYRQSLGQGLEFLIYFQGNSAPDKSGLPSDRFSAERTGGSVSTLTIQRTQQEDSAVYLCASSLAASGGSTDTQYFGPGTRLTVL.

The V call is TRBV29-1, the J call TRBJ1-2, with 10 bases fitting TRBD1. V trimming: 7 bases; J trimming: 5 bases; junction bases outside the gene matches: 7. Germline CDR1 SQVTM, CDR2 ANQGSEA. The CDR3 consists of 13 residues. The CDR3, as DNA: TGCAGCGCCATGGACAGGGGGGAATATGGCTACACCTTC. This encodes CSAMDRGEYGYTF.

CDR3 region: CSARRGLRTEAFF. The CDR3 nucleotides read TGCAGTGCTCGGAGGGGGCTGCGCACTGAAGCTTTCTTT. The chain joins TRBV20-1 to TRBJ1-1; 7 nucleotides line up with TRBD1. CDR3 length: 13 residues. Looked up from germline, CDR1 is DFQATT and CDR2 is SNEGSKA (reference sequence). J gave up 4 bases and V 5 bases, and 7 bases lay outside the gene matches.

In this sample, this clonotype turned up a few times. The chain combines TRBV5-1 with TRBJ2-2, with TRBD1 as a possible D gene (5 bases). Germline loops: CDR1 SGHRS, CDR2 YFSETQ. The CDR3 is 17 amino acids. Trimming removed 0 bases from V and 4 bases from J, with 16 bases in between. The CDR3 coding sequence is TGCGCCAGCAGCTTGGAGTCGGTAGGACACCCCACCGGGGAGCTGTTTTTT. Its protein product is CASSLESVGHPTGELFF.

In the case of this clonotype: A clone one base away is much larger, so this may be a read error. This chain links TRBV4-2 with TRBJ1-6; maybe TRBD1 (5 bases). Germline CDR1 is LGHNA and CDR2 is YNFKEQ. CDR3 size: 14 residues. The CDR3 protein is CASSRDRDNSPPHF. CDR3 nucleotides: TGTGCCAGCAGCCGGGACCGGGATAATTCACCCCCCCACTTT.

The gene calls are TRBV2 and TRBJ2-7; no clear D. The CDR3 sequence is 14 residues long. Trimming took 5 bases from V and 4 from J, leaving 15 bases between them. CDR1 is SNHLY and CDR2 is FYNNEI in the germline V gene. The CDR3 DNA sequence: TGTGCCAGCAGTTCGTACGTGCGGCCTTACGAGCAGTACTTC. Its protein is CASSSYVRPYEQYF.

V usage is TRBV6-2 or TRBV6-3 and J usage is TRBJ1-1; the D gene is possibly TRBD1 (5 bases). The CDR3 contains 14 residues. V shed 7 bases and J shed 0 bases, with 12 bases lying between them. Germline values: CDR1 MNHEY, CDR2 SVGEGT. Here the CDR3 DNA reads TGTGCCAGCAAGTTGGGGCATCTGAACACTGAAGCTTTCTTT. Amino acids: CASKLGHLNTEAFF.

This clonotype was counted a few times. The chain recombines TRBV7-8 with TRBJ2-5, with TRBD2 as a possible D gene (6 bases). This CDR3 is built from 14 residues. Per the germline V gene, CDR1 is SGHVS and CDR2 is FQNEAQ. V gave up 5 bases and J gave up 1 base, with 11 bases separating them. The CDR3 DNA sequence: TGTGCCAGCAGCCCCGGGACTCCCCAAGAGACCCAGTACTTC. Protein: CASSPGTPQETQYF.

This clonotype has at least ten counts. V is TRBV6-6 and J is TRBJ2-7; tentative D call: TRBD2 (5 bases). In germline, CDR1 is MNHNY, CDR2 SVGAGI (reference sequence). Between the trimmed V and J ends, which lost 5 bases and 2 bases, there was a span of 13 bases. The CDR3 runs to 14 residues. The CDR3 reads CASSPLSGTYEQYF. The CDR3 DNA sequence: TGTGCCAGCAGTCCCCTCTCGGGAACCTACGAGCAGTACTTC.

J is TRBJ2-1 and V is TRBV29-1; 9 bases agree with TRBD2. This CDR3 is built from 15 residues. After removal of 4 bases from V and 0 bases from J, the junction contained 4 bases not matched to a gene. Germline values: CDR1 SQVTM, CDR2 ANQGSEA. For the CDR3, the DNA is TGCAGCGTTGGGGGGACTAGCTCCTCCTACAATGAGCAGTTCTTC. Translating it yields CSVGGTSSSYNEQFF.

Ten or more counts support this clonotype. CDR3 residues: CAKAGESGELFF. The CDR3 DNA sequence: TGTGCAAAAGCGGGGGAATCCGGGGAGCTGTTTTTT. The chain is built from TRBV11-2 and TRBJ2-2; 8 bases match TRBD2. CDR1 SGHAT and CDR2 FQNNGV come from the germline V gene. The CDR3 extends over 12 amino acids.

This clonotype was observed a single time. No conserved phenylalanine or tryptophan ends this CDR3, so it is likely a read error. This chain joins TRBV7-2 and TRBJ1-5, with 7 bases that match TRBD1. Trimming cost V 1 base and J 4 bases; bases outside gene matches: 4. Per germline, CDR1 SGHTA and CDR2 FQGNSA. The length of the CDR3 is 15 residues. Here the CDR3 DNA reads TGTGCCAGCAGCTTAGGGACAGGCCATAATCAGCCCCAGCATTCT. The encoded protein is CASSLGTGHNQPQHS.

This clonotype was recorded at least ten times. This chain uses TRBV14 with TRBJ2-7; D is perhaps TRBD1 or TRBD2 (5 bases each). The CDR3 runs 14 residues. V lost 4 bases and J lost 3, with 13 bases in between. CDR1 and CDR2 (germline): SGHDN, FVKESK. The CDR3 here is CASSPRDGFYEQYF. The DNA of the CDR3 is TGTGCCAGCAGCCCCCGGGACGGTTTCTACGAGCAGTACTTC.

The chain employs TRBV5-1 and TRBJ2-2; D not resolved. CDR3 size: 12 residues. Germline V gives CDR1 SGHRS, CDR2 YFSETQ. With 4 bases removed from V and 7 bases from J, the gap between germline ends came to 8 bases. This CDR3 is CASSIVGGELFF. The CDR3, as DNA: TGCGCCAGCAGCATCGTCGGCGGGGAGCTGTTTTTT.

The chain recombines TRBV20-1 with TRBJ2-3, with 15 bases that match TRBD2. The V gene's germline CDR1 is DFQATT and CDR2 SNEGSKA (reference sequence). V shed 3 bases, J shed 8 bases, and the junction held 6 bases outside the gene matches. The CDR3 sequence is 15 residues long. The CDR3 DNA reads as TGCAGTGCTAGCGGGACTAGCGGGGGGTATGGTACGCAGTATTTT. Its protein is CSASGTSGGYGTQYF.

The V gene is TRBV6-1, the J gene TRBJ1-1; D uncertain. Germline V gene lookup returns CDR1 MNHNS and CDR2 SASEGT. Trimming took off 4 bases at V and 6 bases at J, with 15 bases between the two ends. The CDR3 totals 14 residues. CDR3 protein: CASSAQLWDPEAFF. The CDR3 DNA sequence: TGTGCCAGCAGTGCCCAGCTGTGGGATCCTGAAGCTTTCTTT.

This clonotype came up a few times. This chain links TRBV27 with TRBJ2-2; the D gene is possibly TRBD1 (6 bases). The V and J ends lost 5 bases and 2 bases respectively, with 9 bases between them. This CDR3 has 14 amino acids. CDR1 MNHEY and CDR2 SMNVEV come from the germline V gene (reference sequence). The CDR3 here is CASSPGHNTGELFF. CDR3 sequence (DNA): TGTGCCAGCAGTCCGGGACATAACACCGGGGAGCTGTTTTTT.

The V call is TRBV6-5, the J call TRBJ1-2; tentative D call: TRBD1 (5 bases). Trimming took 2 bases from V and 7 from J, leaving 11 bases between them. In germline, CDR1 is MNHEY, CDR2 SVGAGI. CDR3 length: 13 amino acids. The CDR3 bases are TGTGCCAGCAGTTACGGAGGGGCAGGTGGCTACACCTTC. Amino acid sequence: CASSYGGAGGYTF.

This clonotype was counted many times. The chain links TRBV9 to TRBJ1-4; perhaps TRBD1 as D (5 bases). V lost 3 bases to trimming and J lost 8 bases, with 5 bases between them. CDR3 size: 11 residues. CDR1 and CDR2 (germline): SGDLS, YYNGEE. CDR3 region: CASSEGEKLFF. In DNA, the CDR3 is TGTGCCAGCAGCGAGGGGGAAAAACTGTTTTTT.

This clonotype was detected many times. The rearrangement uses TRBV6-9 and TRBJ2-1, with TRBD1 matching 7 bases. With V trimmed by 4 bases and J by 0 bases, 6 bases remained unmatched. This CDR3 region has 16 residues. Per germline, CDR1 MNHGY and CDR2 SVAAGI. The CDR3 DNA follows: TGTGCCAGCAGTTCCAGGACAGGAAGCTCCTACAATGAGCAGTTCTTC. Translated: CASSSRTGSSYNEQFF.

The chain is built from TRBV27 and TRBJ1-2, with a tentative D call TRBD1 (5 bases). Germline V gives CDR1 MNHEY, CDR2 SMNVEV (reference sequence). The CDR3 length is 14 residues. Trimming cost V 3 bases and J 7 bases, with 15 bases left between them. CDR3 DNA: TGTGCCAGCAGTTTTCGGGGCGGGGGTTTTGGCTACACCTTC. Its protein product is CASSFRGGGFGYTF.